This TCR beta chain came from a study of T cells in Graves' hyperthyroidism and ophthalmopathy (dated by TCRdb to the late 2010s). In the study overall: Peripheral blood samples were taken at initial diagnosis, before any treatment was given. To identify distinguishing TCR V-J signatures, a discovery cohort of about 95 patients was used, comprising 40 to 45 with Graves' ophthalmopathy and around 57 with stable Graves' hyperthyroidism. Prospective prediction of ophthalmopathy was tested in an independent validation cohort consisting of 18 hyperthyroidism patients and 15 or so patients who later progressed to ophthalmopathy. The 90 or so discovery patients were randomly split 7:3 into training and test sets. In six Graves' hyperthyroidism patients, the study also compared T-cell repertoires from thyroid tissue with T-cell repertoires from blood. After blood sampling, hyperthyroidism patients were treated with methimazole at a starting dose of 30 mg daily, and ophthalmopathy patients were treated with high-dose intravenous methylprednisolone. According to the paper, TCR Vbeta CDR3 sequencing was carried out on around 140 peripheral blood samples, which came from fewer than 50 ophthalmopathy, 70 to 80 hyperthyroidism and roughly 17 progressor patients.

The CDR3 covers 11 residues, taking in both the cysteine and the phenylalanine. Only the CDR3 DNA stays, 33 bases, in frame from base 1. From a lookup of the germline V gene, CDR1 and CDR2 are SGHAT and FQNNGV. V drops 1 base and J drops 11 bases, leaving 8 bases in between. The TCR beta CDR3 regions were amplified from the RNA transcripts. The TCR CDR3 was subjected to a first round of RT-PCR using the HTBI primer set and the Qiagen OneStep RT-PCR kit. A second multiplex PCR round built the libraries, followed by size selection and purification. Paired-end sequencing of the libraries was performed with 100 bp reads on an Illumina HiSeq2000. The study's processing was this. Raw data were processed with SOAPnuke, discarding reads with adapters, uncalled bases, mean Phred below 15, or no exact constant-primer or identifier match. COPE v1.2.5 was used to merge high-quality paired reads, and clonotypes were defined as unique nucleotide sequences. MiTCR v1.1 was used to align the clonotypes against IMGT TRBV, TRBD and TRBJ reference segments. The analysis was restricted to V-J combinations with a frequency above 0.0001, which together covered 99% to 99.2% of the repertoires. The TCS score was defined as F50 (clonal expansion) divided by E x V (chaos), with BLOSUM62-based TCRdist calculated between CDR3 peptides within each V-J. Welch's t-statistics and random forest reduced around 550 V-J features to 13, which were used in a naive Bayes classifier (R e1071). TCRdb took the public reads, trimmed them with fastp at Q25, ran MiXCR for clone calling and kept in-frame beta chains. Duplicate CDR3 protein sequences are folded into a single record with the most common DNA and genes. The V and J calls, along with clone size, are taken from TCRdb and not from the paper's own processing. This sample lists roughly 250,000 distinct CDR3 sequences; about a sixth were detected once. Clones ranked in the top ten supply approximately 30% of the sample.

What the work shows at the level of the full study, not this receptor alone: Sample size was not statistically predetermined, and blinding of investigators to group allocation was not performed. In cross-validation, a model built on a 13 V-J signature told ophthalmopathy apart from stable hyperthyroidism with 87.88% sensitivity and around 84% specificity, and in testing the same model reached 80%/75%. Most expanded thyroid clonotypes (frequency above 0.001) were also found in blood, which suggests that blood repertoires may mirror thyroid immune responses. During validation, the model predicted progression to ophthalmopathy a median of around 7 months ahead of onset, with 70.59% sensitivity and almost 75% specificity.

In the ophthalmopathy patients, disease was moderately to severely active, with a Clinical Activity Score of 3 or more, a NOSPECS grade of 4 or more, and a duration of less than 3 months. Any patient with an uncontrolled infection, another autoimmune disease, pregnancy or lactation was excluded. Clinical symptoms, serum thyroxine and TRAb, thyroid ultrasound, and orbital computed tomography formed the basis for the diagnoses. PBMCs were separated from over 9 ml of fresh peripheral blood using Ficoll-Paque density gradient centrifugation. Total RNA was extracted using Trizol reagent, and RNA quality was assessed on an Agilent 2100 Bioanalyzer. As to this clonotype: This receptor's antigen is unknown. The input lacks base qualities; no much larger clone sits a single base away.

The chain is assembled from TRBV11-2 and TRBJ2-5, with the D gene not clear enough to name. This receptor was taken from a woman younger than 35 with Graves' ophthalmopathy. The sequenced material came from blood. The DNA sequence is TGTGCCAGCAGCTTAGGACGGGCTCAGTACTTC. Translation gives CASSLGRAQYF.